This T cell receptor beta chain appears in the sequencing data of a study of cytomegalovirus exposure and HLA in healthy donors. To note about this clone: Its antigen is currently unknown.

The CDR3 sequence is 15 residues long. V was cut by 6 bases and J by 3 bases, with 18 bases left in between. The germline V gene has CDR1 SGHDT and CDR2 YYEEEE. PCR primers comprised 60 Vbeta and 13 Jbeta primers. The assay was immunoSEQ multiplex PCR, and TCRdb's table has in-frame clones only and misses some. The repertoire holds 150,000 to 200,000 clones, about 85% seen once, with less than 2.5% in the top ten. General study points: Most TCR sequences were uncommon, yet certain public TCRs appeared in many donors. An analysis done earlier found most TCR beta V segments productive about 90% or about 30% of the time.

Sequenced input: PBMCs. This chain links TRBV5-6 with TRBJ2-5; tentative D call: TRBD2 (7 bases). The source of this sequence is a man aged 18 to 35 in good health and CMV-seropositive. The DNA of the CDR3 is TGTGCCAGCACCACTCTGGGGGCGGGGGAAGAGACCCAGTACTTC. Translated, it gives CASTTLGAGEETQYF.